A single sample is the source of the 15 T cell receptor beta chains below, sequenced in a study of shared clonotypes between healthy human individuals (dated by TCRdb to 2019 to 2021). The protocol used for the library was the immunoSEQ multiplex PCR assay. The table comes from immuneACCESS by way of TCRdb, which keeps in-frame sequences with V and J called. Part of the clones is missing from these tables; in studies checked, under half for an unresolved V gene and the rest for unknown reasons. This sample holds 600,000 to 700,000 clones; less than 80% were observed only once. Jointly, the top ten make up around 1.8% of the sample. Input material: memory CD4+ T cells sorted from blood. The sample's cell subset or site, from its label and the paper: CD45RA-negative fraction. The source of these receptors is a woman in her 30s in good health.

This clone was detected only a few times. The chain is built from TRBV5-1 and TRBJ1-5, with D possibly TRBD1 on 5 matching bases. Trimming stripped 4 bases from V and 5 bases from J, with 10 bases between. The CDR3 length is 13 residues. Germline values: CDR1 SGHRS, CDR2 YFSETQ. CDR3 in amino acids: CASSRGSDQPQHF. The CDR3 nucleotides read TGCGCCAGCAGCCGGGGCTCCGATCAGCCCCAGCATTTT.

This sequence joins TRBV6-1 and TRBJ2-7; TRBD1 aligns across 11 bases. The V segment lost 3 bases and the J segment 9 bases; nucleotides outside the gene matches: 10. The germline gives CDR1 MNHNS, CDR2 SASEGT. This CDR3 region has 15 residues. CDR3 DNA sequence: TGTGCCAGCAGTGATCATGGACAGGGGGCGAGGGGGCAGTACTTC. Amino acids: CASSDHGQGARGQYF.

This clone was seen a few times. The chain recombines TRBV10-3 with TRBJ2-5; 12 bases are shared with TRBD2. The DNA matches TRBJ2-7 better at its end, which makes the J call doubtful. The CDR3 runs 16 residues. Germline CDR1 reads ENHRY; CDR2 reads SYGVKD. This chain's CDR3 is CAISDPTSGSNHEQYF. Written as DNA, the CDR3 is TGTGCCATCAGTGATCCGACTAGCGGGAGCAACCACGAGCAGTACTTC.

With respect to this clone: The same CDR3 arises from other DNA sequences in this sample as well. V usage is TRBV19 and J usage is TRBJ1-4; D ambiguous. This CDR3 has 15 amino acids. V was shortened by 2 bases and J by 0 bases, with 7 bases between the two germline ends. Germline V lookup: CDR1 LNHDA, CDR2 SQIVND (reference sequence). The CDR3 region is CASSISGATNEKLFF. CDR3 in DNA: TGTGCCAGTAGTATATCCGGCGCAACTAATGAAAAACTGTTTTTT.

This chain joins TRBV7-2 and TRBJ2-7; 8 bases line up with TRBD2. The CDR3 totals 14 residues. CDR1 and CDR2 from the germline V gene are SGHTA and FQGNSA. V lost 4 bases to trimming and J lost 6 bases; unmatched junction nucleotides: 8. CDR3 amino acids: CASSYLAGLSEQYF. DNA for the CDR3: TGTGCCAGCAGCTATTTAGCGGGACTCTCCGAGCAGTACTTC.

The J gene is TRBJ2-7, the V gene TRBV4-1; TRBD2 matches at 8 bases. V dropped 0 bases and J dropped 3; count of bases not matched to a gene: 7. CDR1 and CDR2 from the germline V gene are MGHRA and YSYEKL. This CDR3 region has 16 residues. Here the CDR3 DNA reads TGCGCCAGCAGCCAAGATTCCCCGGGACTAGGCTACGAGCAGTACTTC. Protein: CASSQDSPGLGYEQYF.

The chain employs TRBV7-2 and TRBJ2-5; D might be TRBD2 (6 bases). Deletions cut 4 bases from V and 5 bases from J, with 11 bases between. Germline V gives CDR1 SGHTA, CDR2 FQGNSA. This CDR3 spans 13 amino acids. The CDR3 region is CASSSRDRETQYF. In nucleotides, the CDR3 is TGTGCCAGCAGCTCGCGGGATCGGGAGACCCAGTACTTC.

This sequence joins TRBV5-4 and TRBJ2-2, with 7 bases aligning to TRBD1. The CDR3 runs to 15 residues. Germline-derived CDR1 and CDR2 are SGHNT and YYREEE (reference sequence). The junction had 5 bases not matched to a gene; V was cut back by 0 bases and J by 6 bases. In DNA, the CDR3 is TGTGCCAGCAGCTTGGTACAGGGGTCCCCCGGGGAGCTGTTTTTT. Its translation is CASSLVQGSPGELFF.

A note on this clone: This same CDR3 is encoded by further DNA sequences in the sample. The J gene is TRBJ2-2, the V gene TRBV5-4, with 11 bases aligning to TRBD2. The CDR3 spans 15 residues. Trimming took 5 bases from V and 3 from J; bases not matched to a gene: 3. Germline CDR1 is SGHNT and CDR2 is YYREEE (reference sequence). CDR3 sequence: CASRSGLADTGELFF. The CDR3 nucleotides are TGTGCCAGCAGATCGGGACTAGCGGACACCGGGGAGCTGTTTTTT.

The chain carries TRBV11-3 and TRBJ2-2; 12 bases map to TRBD2. The germline CDR1 and CDR2 sequences are SGHNT and YENEEA. V trimming: 4 bases; J trimming: 7 bases; junction bases outside the gene matches: 7. The CDR3 totals 16 residues. This chain's CDR3 is CASSSSGRAGVGELFF. CDR3 bases: TGTGCCAGCAGCTCTAGCGGGAGGGCCGGGGTCGGGGAGCTGTTTTTT.

This clone has a count of ten or more. V gene TRBV6-1 combines with J gene TRBJ2-2, with TRBD2 identical over 9 bases. The CDR3 covers 14 residues. V trimming: 8 bases; J trimming: 6 bases; junction bases outside the gene matches: 7. CDR1 is MNHNS and CDR2 is SASEGT in the germline V gene. CDR3 coding DNA: TGTGCCAGCGCTAGCGGGACTGGGGCCGGGGAGCTGTTTTTT. Translation gives CASASGTGAGELFF.

The V call is TRBV9, the J call TRBJ2-7; maybe TRBD2 (6 bases). CDR3 length: 14 residues. Trimming shortened V by 0 bases and J by 7 bases, and 14 bases separated the two germline ends. Germline V gives CDR1 SGDLS, CDR2 YYNGEE. CDR3 amino acids: CASSVDSRAGEQYF. In DNA, the CDR3 is TGTGCCAGCAGCGTAGATTCCAGGGCGGGGGAGCAGTACTTC.

The chain combines TRBV6-5 with TRBJ2-2, with D possibly being TRBD2 (5 bases). Trimming took 3 bases from V and 5 from J, leaving 10 bases between them. This CDR3 comprises 14 residues. CDR1 is MNHEY and CDR2 is SVGAGI in the germline V gene. CDR3: CASSYEGETGELFF. In DNA, the CDR3 is TGTGCCAGCAGTTATGAGGGAGAGACCGGGGAGCTGTTTTTT.

The chain combines TRBV5-1 with TRBJ2-7; D gene unclear. CDR1 and CDR2 (germline): SGHRS, YFSETQ. CDR3 length: 14 residues. Trimming took 3 bases from V and 3 from J, leaving 13 bases between them. CDR3 sequence: CASSYDNTYYEQYF. In DNA form, the CDR3 reads TGCGCCAGCAGCTACGACAATACCTACTACGAGCAGTACTTC.

The rearrangement links TRBV5-1 to TRBJ1-1, with D unresolved. The CDR3 spans 13 residues. Trimming pared 4 bases from V and 0 bases from J, leaving 7 bases between. Germline loops: CDR1 SGHRS, CDR2 YFSETQ. The CDR3 DNA reads TGCGCCAGCAGCGGCAGTTTGAACACTGAAGCTTTCTTT. Translated, it gives CASSGSLNTEAFF. The full variable domain, in which reference TRBV5-1 and TRBJ1-1 provide the parts outside the CDR3, is KAGVTQTPRYLIKTRGQQVTLSCSPISGHRSVSWYQQTPGQGLQFLFEYFSETQRNKGNFPGRFSGRQFSNSRSEMNVSTLELGDSALYLCASSGSLNTEAFFGQGTRLTVV.